This TCR beta chain emerged from a study of control samples from healthy donors and cancer patients. Some clones are missing from TCRdb's copy, which holds only in-frame ones; the method was immunoSEQ multiplex PCR. The sample lists some 97,000 clones; 87% were seen once. Germline values: CDR1 LGHDT, CDR2 YNNKEL (reference sequence). The V end was cut by 4 bases, the J end by 0 bases, with 15 bases between. The CDR3 has 16 amino acids. The sequence derives from a woman aged 45-60 years in good health. Sequencing was performed on blood. The V and J genes are TRBV3-1 (or the pseudogene TRBV3-2) and TRBJ1-1; D possibly corresponds to TRBD1 (5 bases). The CDR3 sequence is CASSPRVGRLNTEAFF. CDR3 sequence (DNA): TGTGCCAGCAGCCCGAGGGTGGGGCGGCTGAACACTGAAGCTTTCTTT.